What follows describes a single T cell receptor (beta chain). What it binds is not known. The data are from a study of CD8+CD57+ T cells in acquired aplastic anemia. Study as a whole: Mean DNA quantity obtained from sorted CD4+ and CD8+ cells was 3.2 ug. Healthy donor CD4+ samples were sequenced to a depth that averaged approximately 9.9 million reads. Study-wide results and caveats: Patients and controls had in common approximately 28 CD8+ CDR3 sequences.

Germline values: CDR1 MGHDK, CDR2 SYGVNS. Deletions cut 1 base from V and 4 bases from J, with 9 bases between. The CDR3 totals 14 residues. Template material for TCR beta VDJ and CDR3 profiling consisted of genomic DNA. Using its own MiXCR run on the reads, TCRdb lists one record per CDR3 protein. Of 150,000 to 200,000 distinct CDR3 sequences in the sample, approximately 43% were seen once. The sequence came from a human donor in good health. Source material: sorted CD4+, CD8+, or CD8+CD57+ T cells (not recorded which) from PBMCs. V and J are TRBV25-1 and TRBJ2-3; D ambiguous. CDR3 residues: CASSEFKGPDTQYF. The DNA for the CDR3 is TGTGCCAGCAGTGAATTTAAAGGACCAGATACGCAGTATTTT. Supplemented by reference TRBV25-1 and TRBJ2-3, the full variable domain reads EADIYQTPRYLVIGTGKKITLECSQTMGHDKMYWYQQDPGMELHLIHYSYGVNSTEKGDLSSESTVSRIRTEHFPLTLESARPSHTSQYLCASSEFKGPDTQYFGPGTRLTVL.